This TCR beta chain stems from a study of T cell responses to AZD1222 COVID-19 vaccine. Study-level information: Both about-4-week and about-12-week second-dose recipients were combined.

J was trimmed by 7 bases and V by 4 bases; bases with no gene match: 8. The CDR3 is 15 amino acids. The germline V gene has CDR1 MGHDK and CDR2 SYGVNS. Study outcomes and limitations: None of the repertoires were sampled until the peak T cell response had passed. Clonal diversity may have been underestimated in mostly white British donors. Only six or seven AZD1222 recipients tested seropositive at baseline.

With respect to this clone: Its antigen remains unknown.

Clones were read by immunoSEQ multiplex PCR, and TCRdb kept only the in-frame ones, dropping some. The sample has some 110,000 clones; approximately 90% are singletons. The clonotype was recovered from an adult in good health. This material consisted of peripheral blood, taken on day 0 of AZD1222 vaccination. The genes are TRBV25-1 and TRBJ2-1; TRBD2 matches 9 bases. The CDR3 sequence: CASSGSGGIYNEQFF. CDR3 nucleotides: TGTGCCAGCAGTGGGAGCGGGGGGATCTATAATGAGCAGTTCTTC.